The clone carrying this T cell receptor (beta chain) was recorded many times. The antigen remains unidentified. Generation of TCR cDNA used 5'RACE template switching (which added a universal primer site and UMIs). Each CDR3 protein gets one entry after TCRdb re-called the 5' RACE reads with MiXCR. The table has some 350,000 distinct CDR3 sequences, approximately 4% seen once. V was trimmed by 6 bases and J by 3 bases, leaving 17 bases between them. The CDR3 sequence is 15 residues long. Germline V gene data show CDR1 as SGHVS and CDR2 as FNYEAQ. The data are from a study of T cells after yellow fever vaccination. About the study: Fractions low in cell number were prepared with SMART-Seq v4 Ultra Low Input.

Findings and limits, study-wide: Among all clonotypes, a small share was observed in both CD4 and CD8 compartments.

The sample was PBMCs, taken 5 days after the yellow fever booster vaccination. The chain is built from TRBV7-6 and TRBJ1-1; D perhaps matches TRBD1 (6 bases). The receptor comes from a man younger than 35 who received the YFV17D yellow fever vaccine. The CDR3 DNA sequence: TGTGCCAGCAGTGTGGGGGGGCTTAGGGACACTGAAGCTTTCTTT. This encodes CASSVGGLRDTEAFF.